This T cell receptor beta chain was sequenced in a study of blood T cell repertoires in COVID-19. V shed 7 bases and J shed 8 bases, with 17 bases lying between them. The CDR3 is 14 amino acids. Looked up from germline, CDR1 is LNHDA and CDR2 is SQIVND (reference sequence). As originally analysed: Amplification of reference gene primers was used by the study to estimate nucleated cell counts. Assay: immunoSEQ multiplex PCR; the TCRdb copy retains only in-frame clones and omits some. The V and J calls and clone size come from that table; D and trimming were worked out from the DNA. The data hold almost 400,000 clones, with 80% to 90% observed a single time.

The TCR was taken from a woman aged 55-70 years with COVID-19, enrolled during active disease. V and J are TRBV19 and TRBJ1-4, with D maybe TRBD1 (5 bases). Sequenced input: peripheral blood. The CDR3 loop is CASTDGRGMEKLFF. DNA of the CDR3: TGTGCCAGTACCGACGGGAGGGGAATGGAAAAACTGTTTTTT.